The clone carrying this T cell receptor (beta chain) occurred a few times. Original methodology: Reference gene primer amplification in the assay estimated nucleated cell counts. Libraries were prepared by immunoSEQ multiplex PCR; TCRdb keeps only in-frame clonotypes and omits some of them. The D gene and trimming were derived from the DNA, and the V and J assignments and clone size from that table. The table has 110,000 or so clones, approximately 81% seen once. The sample belongs to a study of blood T cell repertoires in COVID-19. For the study at large: Acute-phase and convalescent COVID-19 samples originated in the United States, Italy and Spain. PBMCs, B-cell-depleted T cells, or T cells provided the cDNA or gDNA that made up the material.

The V gene end was trimmed by 2 bases and the J gene end by 4 bases; junction bases not matched to a gene: 5. The CDR3 loop spans 15 amino acids. In germline, CDR1 is SNHLY, CDR2 FYNNEI. The TCR comes from a man of 80 years or more with acute or convalescent COVID-19. Sequenced sample: peripheral blood. V is TRBV2 and J is TRBJ1-5; 7 nucleotides align to TRBD1. The CDR3 DNA reads as TGTGCCAGCAGTGAAAGGGGACAGCTTAATCAGCCCCAGCATTTT. The encoded protein is CASSERGQLNQPQHF.